These 12 T cell receptor beta chains were sequenced from one sample in a study of shared clonotypes between healthy human individuals. Sequencing was performed with immunoSEQ multiplex PCR; in TCRdb, only in-frame clones are kept and a portion is missing. The table records approximately 2,000,000 clones, just under 95% of them present only once. Selected positively for CCR7 and CD45RO-negative, naive CD8 cells excluded terminally differentiated effector memory CD45RA+ cells. The specimen sequenced was naive CD8+ T cells from PBMCs. The receptors come from a man aged 18 to 29 in good health. Some clones in this sample may be carry-over from other donors' samples.

Remarks on this clone: Other DNA sequences in the same sample also yield this CDR3. The chain links TRBV27 to TRBJ2-1; TRBD2 matches 14 bases. The CDR3 loop spans 15 amino acids. Germline V gene lookup returns CDR1 MNHEY and CDR2 SMNVEV (reference sequence). With V trimmed by 2 bases and J by 7 bases, 1 base remained unmatched. The DNA of the CDR3 is TGTGCCAGCAGTTTAGGGACTAGCGGGAGAAATGAGCAGTTCTTC. Amino acid sequence: CASSLGTSGRNEQFF.

For the CDR3, the DNA is TGTGCCATCAGTGAGGGAACAGGATCAGATACGCAGTATTTT. It encodes CAISEGTGSDTQYF. The chain combines TRBV10-3 with TRBJ2-3; possible D gene TRBD1, 5 bases. The V and J ends lost 2 bases and 4 bases respectively, with 10 bases between them. CDR1 and CDR2 (germline): ENHRY, SYGVKD. This CDR3 contains 14 residues.

V and J are TRBV21-1 and TRBJ2-3; the table names TRBD2, a call not compared with the DNA. TRBV21-1 constitutes a pseudogene. The CDR3 loop spans 14 amino acids. This CDR3 is CASSKGGSTDTQYF. CDR3 in DNA: TGTGCCAGCAGCAAGGGGGGAAGCACAGATACGCAGTATTTT.

This CDR3 is CASSNGRRETQYF. The CDR3 nucleotides read TGTGCCAGCAGCAACGGCAGGAGGGAGACCCAGTACTTC. The chain joins TRBV7-8 to TRBJ2-5, with D perhaps matching TRBD2 (5 bases). Germline CDR1 is SGHVS and CDR2 is FQNEAQ. V gave up 5 bases and J gave up 5 bases, with 12 bases separating them. There are 13 residues in the CDR3. The full variable domain, its missing parts supplied by reference TRBV7-8 and TRBJ2-5, is GAGVSQSPRYKVAKRGQDVALRCDPISGHVSLFWYQQALGQGPEFLTYFQNEAQLDKSGLPSDRFFAERPEGSVSTLKIQRTQQEDSAVYLCASSNGRRETQYFGPGTRLLVL.

To note about this clone: One end of the junction is discordant with germline, which a read error may explain. The rearrangement uses TRBV9 and TRBJ1-2, with D perhaps matching TRBD1 (5 bases). Per germline, CDR1 SGDLS and CDR2 YYNGEE. The CDR3 has 15 amino acids. The CDR3 region has the DNA TGTGCCAGCACCGTAGGGACGCCAGCTAGCTATGGCTACACCTTC. It translates to CASTVGTPASYGYTF.

Remarks on this clone: Within the sample, other DNA sequences also encode this same CDR3. The rearrangement uses TRBV27 and TRBJ1-1; D ambiguous. The V gene lost 3 bases and the J gene lost 3 bases, with 8 bases spanning the gap. Germline V gene data show CDR1 as MNHEY and CDR2 as SMNVEV (reference sequence). The CDR3 totals 13 residues. The chain's CDR3 is CASSLSRYTEAFF. DNA for the CDR3: TGTGCCAGCAGTTTGTCCAGATACACTGAAGCTTTCTTT.

V usage is TRBV13 and J usage is TRBJ2-6, with D possibly matching TRBD2 (5 bases). Germline-derived CDR1 and CDR2 are PRHDT and FYEKMQ (reference sequence). V lost 4 bases to trimming and J lost 6 bases, with 13 bases between them. The CDR3 has 15 amino acids. The CDR3 is CASSSTGVSANVLTF. CDR3 DNA sequence: TGTGCCAGCAGCTCAACCGGGGTGTCGGCCAACGTCCTGACTTTC.

With regard to this clone: The identical CDR3 is also encoded by other nucleotide sequences in the sample. V and J are TRBV29-1 and TRBJ2-7; D call uncertain. Trimming removed 1 base from V and 2 bases from J, with 6 bases in between. This CDR3 is built from 12 residues. Germline V lookup: CDR1 SQVTM, CDR2 ANQGSEA. CDR3 nucleotide sequence: TGCAGCGTTGAAGTAGGACCCTACGAGCAGTACTTC. This gives the protein CSVEVGPYEQYF.

This clone was recorded once. This chain links TRBV9 with TRBJ2-1; 7 nucleotides align to TRBD2. Unmatched junction bases numbered 3, after V lost 3 bases and J lost 6 bases. The length of the CDR3 is 13 residues. Germline CDR1 and CDR2: SGDLS and YYNGEE. The CDR3 sequence: CASSGSSGNEQFF. CDR3 DNA: TGTGCCAGCAGCGGTTCTAGCGGCAATGAGCAGTTCTTC.

As concerns this clone: The sample holds other DNA sequences that translate to the same CDR3. The J gene is TRBJ2-1, the V gene TRBV11-2, with 7 bases lining up with TRBD2. This CDR3 contains 15 residues. Unmatched junction bases numbered 2, after V lost 1 base and J lost 2 bases. Germline CDR1 reads SGHAT; CDR2 reads FQNNGV. This CDR3 is CASSLAGGPYNEQFF. CDR3 nucleotides: TGTGCCAGCAGCTTAGCGGGAGGCCCCTACAATGAGCAGTTCTTC.

V is TRBV5-1 and J is TRBJ2-5; 12 nucleotides line up with TRBD2. Germline lookup yields CDR1 SGHRS and CDR2 YFSETQ. The CDR3 loop spans 14 amino acids. V lost 0 bases, J lost 7 bases, and 1 base stayed unmatched. In DNA, the CDR3 is TGCGCCAGCAGCTTGGAGGGACTAGCGGGGACCCAGTACTTC. This encodes CASSLEGLAGTQYF.

The chain employs TRBV27 and TRBJ2-7; 7 nucleotides match TRBD1. Germline assignment: CDR1 MNHEY and CDR2 SMNVEV (reference sequence). The junction had 9 bases not matched to a gene; V was cut back by 5 bases and J by 5 bases. The CDR3 is 14 amino acids. CDR3 in DNA: TGTGCCAGCAGTCCCCTGACAGGGACCGACGAGCAGTACTTC. Its translation: CASSPLTGTDEQYF.